The 19 T cell receptor beta chains presented below share a single source sample, sequenced in a study of blood T cell repertoires in COVID-19. Using immunoSEQ multiplex PCR, the repertoire was profiled, and TCRdb retains in-frame clones only, with some absent. The data contain roughly 150,000 clones, roughly 80% of them seen just once; the ten biggest clones take up about 15%. Sequenced material: peripheral blood. All receptors derive from a woman over 75 with acute or convalescent COVID-19.

The chain uses TRBV2 and TRBJ1-1, with D possibly matching TRBD1 (6 bases). With 8 bases removed from V and 7 bases from J, the gap between germline ends came to 20 bases. The CDR3 covers 14 residues. The germline gives CDR1 SNHLY, CDR2 FYNNEI. The CDR3 here is CASSTVRGRGEAFF. In DNA, the CDR3 is TGTGCCAGCTCTACAGTAAGGGGCAGGGGTGAAGCTTTCTTT.

V gene TRBV3-1 (or the pseudogene TRBV3-2) combines with J gene TRBJ2-5; weak D call: TRBD2 (5 bases). The CDR3 covers 16 residues. V lost 0 bases to trimming and J lost 0 bases, with 11 bases between them. The germline V gene has CDR1 LGHDT and CDR2 YNNKEL (reference sequence). This CDR3 is CASSQEVGANQETQYF. The CDR3 bases are TGTGCCAGCAGCCAAGAGGTGGGAGCGAACCAAGAGACCCAGTACTTC.

Only one count was recorded for this clone. This sequence joins TRBV24-1 and TRBJ1-2, with 9 bases lining up with TRBD1. This CDR3 spans 11 amino acids. J was trimmed by 14 bases and V by 3 bases; bases with no gene match: 3. Germline CDR1 KGHDR, CDR2 SFDVKD. CDR3 nucleotides: TGTGCCACCAGTGATGGACAGGGGTTGACCTTC. It specifies CATSDGQGLTF.

Comment on this clone: Other nucleotide sequences in the sample specify the same CDR3. The chain has TRBV18 and TRBJ2-5, with 12 bases matching TRBD1. The CDR3 consists of 15 residues. The germline CDR1 and CDR2 sequences are KGHSH and LQKENI. V lost 3 bases and J lost 4; bases outside the gene matches: 3. The CDR3 DNA sequence: TGTGCCAGCTCACCGGGACAGGGGGCGAGAGAGACCCAGTACTTC. Translating it yields CASSPGQGARETQYF.

This chain uses TRBV20-1 with TRBJ2-7, with D uncertain. V was clipped by 0 bases and J by 7 bases, with 7 bases between them. CDR1 is DFQATT and CDR2 is SNEGSKA in the germline V gene (reference sequence). The CDR3 extends over 11 amino acids. The CDR3 reads CSARDLREQYF. Written as DNA, the CDR3 is TGCAGTGCTAGAGATCTGAGGGAGCAGTACTTC.

The gene calls are TRBV5-1 and TRBJ2-3, with a tentative D call TRBD1 (5 bases). The V end was cut by 3 bases, the J end by 0 bases, with 11 bases between. The CDR3 spans 15 residues. The germline CDR1 and CDR2 sequences are SGHRS and YFSETQ. The CDR3, as DNA: TGCGCCAGCAGCTACGACAGCCCTAGCACAGATACGCAGTATTTT. Its translation: CASSYDSPSTDTQYF.

V usage is TRBV11-2 and J usage is TRBJ1-2; D is perhaps TRBD1 (6 bases). Trimming shortened V by 5 bases and J by 5 bases, and 15 bases separated the two germline ends. The CDR3 length is 14 residues. The germline gives CDR1 SGHAT, CDR2 FQNNGV. CDR3 in DNA: TGTGCCAGCAGCCCGGGGGGGGGCCCGTATGGCTACACCTTC. Translation: CASSPGGGPYGYTF.

This clone has just a few counts. The rearrangement links TRBV9 to TRBJ2-3, with D possibly being TRBD1 (5 bases). Trimming left V 0 bases short and J 9 bases short, with 17 bases between. CDR3 length: 15 residues. From germline, CDR1 is SGDLS and CDR2 YYNGEE. The CDR3 here is CASSVAPLGQTTQYF. CDR3 nucleotide sequence: TGTGCCAGCAGCGTAGCTCCCCTGGGGCAGACGACGCAGTATTTT.

The J gene is TRBJ1-3, the V gene TRBV7-2; tentative D call: TRBD1 (6 bases). This CDR3 comprises 16 residues. Germline V lookup: CDR1 SGHTA, CDR2 FQGNSA. V was shortened by 5 bases and J by 0 bases, with 14 bases between the two germline ends. CDR3 coding DNA: TGTGCCAGCAGCGCACGACAGGACAGCTCTGGAAACACCATATATTTT. Its protein is CASSARQDSSGNTIYF.

The V call is TRBV9, the J call TRBJ2-3, with TRBD2 matching over 9 bases. In germline, CDR1 is SGDLS, CDR2 YYNGEE. This CDR3 has 16 amino acids. V lost 2 bases, J lost 0 bases, and 4 bases stayed unmatched. This CDR3 is CASSVAAGGSTDTQYF. CDR3 DNA sequence: TGTGCCAGCAGCGTCGCAGCGGGGGGAAGCACAGATACGCAGTATTTT.

This CDR3 is CASSSPSGSVGEQFF. The CDR3 DNA reads as TGCGCCAGCAGCTCCCCTAGCGGGAGCGTGGGGGAGCAGTTCTTC. J is TRBJ2-1 and V is TRBV5-1; 10 bases fit TRBD2. Germline V CDR1 and CDR2: SGHRS, YFSETQ. Trimming cost V 3 bases and J 10 bases; bases outside gene matches: 10. CDR3 length equals 15 residues.

This clone was seen ten or more times. The chain joins TRBV4-1 to TRBJ2-5, with D possibly TRBD1 on 6 matching bases. V was clipped by 0 bases and J by 4 bases, with 15 bases between them. Germline CDR1 and CDR2: MGHRA and YSYEKL. The CDR3 is made up of 16 amino acids. The CDR3 DNA follows: TGCGCCAGCAGCCAAGACCCCCAGGGGTATGCAGAGACCCAGTACTTC. Translated, it gives CASSQDPQGYAETQYF.

V and J are TRBV28 and TRBJ2-7, with 7 positions matching TRBD1. Per germline, CDR1 MDHEN and CDR2 SYDVKM. The CDR3 loop spans 17 amino acids. The J segment lost 0 bases and the V segment lost 10 bases, leaving 18 bases of the junction unmatched. The CDR3 region has the DNA TGTGCCACCCAGTCCGGTTTGGCCACAGGGGACTCCTACGAGCAGTACTTC. Encoded protein: CATQSGLATGDSYEQYF.

The chain carries TRBV10-2 and TRBJ2-7, with 10 bases matching TRBD1. There are 14 residues in the CDR3. V lost 6 bases to trimming and J lost 2 bases; unmatched junction nucleotides: 4. Germline V CDR1 and CDR2: WSHSY, SAAADI. The CDR3 bases are TGCGCCAGCAGGCTCGGACAGGGGGCCTACGAGCAGTACTTC. Residues: CASRLGQGAYEQYF.

V and J are TRBV6-5 and TRBJ1-4, with D possibly being TRBD1 (6 bases). The germline V gene encodes CDR1 MNHEY and CDR2 SVGAGI. The CDR3 is 15 amino acids. V was clipped by 4 bases and J by 0 bases, with 9 bases between them. CDR3 residues: CASSWDIATNEKLFF. CDR3 bases: TGTGCCAGCAGTTGGGACATTGCAACTAATGAAAAACTGTTTTTT.

Many counts were recorded for this clone. The gene calls are TRBV7-9 and TRBJ1-2; D gene ambiguous. This CDR3 is built from 12 residues. Germline V gene sequence: CDR1 SEHNR, CDR2 FQNEAQ (reference sequence). V lost 5 bases to trimming and J lost 7 bases, with 11 bases between them. The CDR3 bases are TGTGCCAGCAGCCCCGAGGGTTCTGGCTACACCTTC. It encodes CASSPEGSGYTF. Together with reference TRBV7-9 and TRBJ1-2, the CDR3 gives the full variable domain: DTGVSQNPRHKITKRGQNVTFRCDPISEHNRLYWYRQTLGQGPEFLTYFQNEAQLEKSRLLSDRFSAERPKGSFSTLEIQRTEQGDSAMYLCASSPEGSGYTFGSGTRLTVV.

The gene calls are TRBV10-2 and TRBJ2-1; 11 positions match TRBD2. CDR1 WSHSY and CDR2 SAAADI come from the germline V gene. This CDR3 is built from 17 residues. The V gene end was trimmed by 0 bases and the J gene end by 7 bases; junction bases not matched to a gene: 8. CDR3 in amino acids: CASSESIGTSGWNEQFF. The CDR3 coding sequence is TGCGCCAGCAGTGAGTCGATAGGGACTAGCGGTTGGAATGAGCAGTTCTTC.

V and J are TRBV28 and TRBJ2-7, with D perhaps matching TRBD2 (5 bases). The V end lost 6 bases, the J end lost 0 bases, and 18 bases lay between the germline ends. The CDR3 runs 16 residues. The germline gives CDR1 MDHEN, CDR2 SYDVKM. CDR3 residues: CASSTGVADLSYEQYF. The CDR3 DNA reads TGTGCCAGCAGCACCGGGGTCGCGGACCTCTCCTACGAGCAGTACTTC.

This chain joins TRBV28 and TRBJ2-6, with D possibly TRBD1 on 6 matching bases. CDR3 length equals 17 residues. Trimming removed 3 bases from V and 0 bases from J, with 12 bases in between. Germline V gene data show CDR1 as MDHEN and CDR2 as SYDVKM. Here the CDR3 reads CASSFSAGVSGANVLTF. CDR3 bases: TGTGCCAGCAGTTTTTCGGCAGGGGTCTCTGGGGCCAACGTCCTGACTTTC. The variable domain in full, completed from reference TRBV28 and TRBJ2-6, reads DVKVTQSSRYLVKRTGEKVFLECVQDMDHENMFWYRQDPGLGLRLIYFSYDVKMKEKGDIPEGYSVSREKKERFSLILESASTNQTSMYLCASSFSAGVSGANVLTFGAGSRLTVL.